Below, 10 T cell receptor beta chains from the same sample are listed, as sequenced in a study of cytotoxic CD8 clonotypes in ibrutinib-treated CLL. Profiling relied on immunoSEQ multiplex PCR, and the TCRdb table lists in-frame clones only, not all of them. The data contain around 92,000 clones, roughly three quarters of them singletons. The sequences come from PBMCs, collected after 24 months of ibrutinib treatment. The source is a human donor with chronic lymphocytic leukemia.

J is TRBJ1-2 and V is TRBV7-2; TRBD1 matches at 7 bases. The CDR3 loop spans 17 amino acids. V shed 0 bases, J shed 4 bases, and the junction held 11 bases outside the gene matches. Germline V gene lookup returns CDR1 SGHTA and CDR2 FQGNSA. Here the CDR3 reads CASSLAAGDSSRYGYTF. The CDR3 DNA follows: TGTGCCAGCAGCTTAGCTGCCGGGGACAGCAGCCGCTATGGCTACACCTTC. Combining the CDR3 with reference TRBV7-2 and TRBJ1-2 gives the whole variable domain GAGVSQSPSNKVTEKGKDVELRCDPISGHTALYWYRQSLGQGLEFLIYFQGNSAPDKSGLPSDRFSAERTGGSVSTLTIQRTQQEDSAVYLCASSLAAGDSSRYGYTFGSGTRLTVV.

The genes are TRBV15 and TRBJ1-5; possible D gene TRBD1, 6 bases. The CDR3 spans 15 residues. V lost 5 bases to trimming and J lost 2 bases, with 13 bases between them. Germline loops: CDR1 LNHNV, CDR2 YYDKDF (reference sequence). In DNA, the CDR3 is TGTGCCACCAGCTTACGAGACAGGCGCAATCAGCCCCAGCATTTT. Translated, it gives CATSLRDRRNQPQHF.

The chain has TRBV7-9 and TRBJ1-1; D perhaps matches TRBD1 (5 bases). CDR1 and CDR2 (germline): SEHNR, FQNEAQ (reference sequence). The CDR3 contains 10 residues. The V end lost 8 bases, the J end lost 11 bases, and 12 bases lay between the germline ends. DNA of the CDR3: TGTGCCAGCGCCCGCCGGGGGGCTTTCTTT. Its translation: CASARRGAFF.

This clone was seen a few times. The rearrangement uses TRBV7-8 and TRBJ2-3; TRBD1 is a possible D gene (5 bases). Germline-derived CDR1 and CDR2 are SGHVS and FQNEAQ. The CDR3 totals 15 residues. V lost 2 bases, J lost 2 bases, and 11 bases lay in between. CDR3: CASSLRGHITDTQYF. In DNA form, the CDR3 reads TGTGCCAGCAGCTTAAGAGGACATATCACAGATACGCAGTATTTT.

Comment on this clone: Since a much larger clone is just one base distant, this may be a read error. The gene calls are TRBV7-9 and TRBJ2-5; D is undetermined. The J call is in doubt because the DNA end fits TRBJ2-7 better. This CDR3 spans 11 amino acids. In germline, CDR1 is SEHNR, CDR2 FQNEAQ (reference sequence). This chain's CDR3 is CASSSNYEQYF. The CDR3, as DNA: TGTGCCAGCAGCTCAAACTACGAGCAGTACTTC.

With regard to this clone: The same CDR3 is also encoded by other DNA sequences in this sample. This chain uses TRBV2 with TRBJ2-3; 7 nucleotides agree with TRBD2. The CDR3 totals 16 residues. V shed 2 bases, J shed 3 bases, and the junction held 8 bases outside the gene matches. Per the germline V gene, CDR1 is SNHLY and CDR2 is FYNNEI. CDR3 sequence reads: CASSERASGRTDTQYF. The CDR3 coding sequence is TGTGCCAGCAGTGAAAGGGCTAGCGGACGAACAGATACGCAGTATTTT.

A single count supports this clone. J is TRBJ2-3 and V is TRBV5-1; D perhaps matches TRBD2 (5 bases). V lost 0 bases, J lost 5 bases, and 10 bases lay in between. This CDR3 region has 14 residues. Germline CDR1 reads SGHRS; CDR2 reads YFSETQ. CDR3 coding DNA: TGCGCCAGCAGCTTGGATGGCAGCGGAGATACGCAGTATTTT. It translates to CASSLDGSGDTQYF.

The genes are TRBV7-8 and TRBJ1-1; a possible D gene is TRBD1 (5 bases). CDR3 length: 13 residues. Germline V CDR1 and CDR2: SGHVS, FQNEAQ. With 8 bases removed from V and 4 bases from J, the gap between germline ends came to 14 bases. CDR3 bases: TGTGCCAGCTCAGGGTTGCTAGGCACTGAAGCTTTCTTT. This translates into CASSGLLGTEAFF. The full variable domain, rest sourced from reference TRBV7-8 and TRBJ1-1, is GAGVSQSPRYKVAKRGQDVALRCDPISGHVSLFWYQQALGQGPEFLTYFQNEAQLDKSGLPSDRFFAERPEGSVSTLKIQRTQQEDSAVYLCASSGLLGTEAFFGQGTRLTVV.

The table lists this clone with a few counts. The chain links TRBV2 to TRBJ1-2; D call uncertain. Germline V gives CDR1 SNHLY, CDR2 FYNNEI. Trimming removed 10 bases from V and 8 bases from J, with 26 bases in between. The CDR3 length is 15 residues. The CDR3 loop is CATKSGELPPEGYTF. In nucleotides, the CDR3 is TGTGCCACCAAGTCCGGGGAACTCCCGCCGGAAGGCTACACCTTC.

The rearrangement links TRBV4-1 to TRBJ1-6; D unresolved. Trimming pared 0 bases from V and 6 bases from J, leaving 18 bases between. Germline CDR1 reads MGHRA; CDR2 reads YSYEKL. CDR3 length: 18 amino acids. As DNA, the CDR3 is TGCGCCAGCAGCCAAGAATGGGCGGGCAGCCTAATTAATTCACCCCTCCACTTT. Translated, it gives CASSQEWAGSLINSPLHF.